This T cell receptor beta chain was recorded in a study of cytomegalovirus exposure and HLA in healthy donors. Overall study results and limits: The authors reported that TCR beta sequences could predict HLA-A and HLA-B alleles. These predictions were accurate for most subjects in the first cohort. Among the sequence variants, a highly shared cluster was likely an artifact of sequencing. It was confirmed in vitro that a few of the CMV-associated chains were specific for CMV antigens.

This CDR3 region has 15 residues. The germline V gene has CDR1 SGHTS and CDR2 YDEGEE. J lost 2 bases, V lost 0 bases, and 5 bases had no gene match. This PCR relied on a set of 60 Vbeta primers and 13 Jbeta primers. The data were produced by immunoSEQ multiplex PCR, yet TCRdb's version contains in-frame clones alone and is incomplete. The sample includes around 100,000 clones, under 70% seen only once; the top ten take 8.5% to 9.5%. Note on this clone: Its antigen is not known.

The source is a man aged 30 to 45 in good health and CMV-seropositive. The J gene is TRBJ2-7, the V gene TRBV5-8; TRBD1 agrees at 7 bases. The source material was PBMCs. The CDR3 nucleotides read TGTGCCAGCAGCTTGGGGACAGGTAGTCCCTACGAGCAGTACGTC. The encoded protein is CASSLGTGSPYEQYV.